This TCR beta chain was identified during a study of CD8+CD57+ T cells in acquired aplastic anemia listed by TCRdb under 2018. Broadly, across the study: A mean of roughly 2.9 ug of DNA, ranging from about 0.19 to 27.4 ug, was extracted from sorted CD4+ and CD8+ cells. CD8+CD57+ expansion was defined as frequency above the mean frequency observed in healthy subjects. What the research found in general, with its limitations: Patients and healthy controls showed no significant difference in CD8+ Simpson's diversity (P=0.060). Some 27 CD8+ CDR3 sequences were found in both patients and controls but appeared to be highly expressed in patients and within the immunodominant clones of the patients.

V is trimmed back by 7 bases and J by 5 bases, and the junction contains 3 bases that no gene match accounts for. From the cysteine up to the phenylalanine, the CDR3 has a length of 13 residues. This entry keeps only the CDR3 DNA: 39 bases, framed from base 1. Based on the germline V gene, the CDR1 and CDR2 sequences are SNHLY and FYNNEI. Points on this clonotype: The specificity of this receptor is unknown. No clone much larger than this one lies a single base away; base qualities are absent.

Expansion of CD8+CD57+ cells had been shown by flow cytometry in the patients chosen for sequencing. Every patient had severe acquired aplastic anemia, diagnosed using the International Study of Aplastic Anemia and Agranulocytosis and Camitta criteria. At the time blood was sampled, none of the patients had received any therapy. TCR repertoires of sorted CD4+ and CD8+ blood T cells from severe aplastic anemia patients and healthy subjects were deep-sequenced in the study. In the USA, patient enrollment took place under clinicaltrials.gov protocols 00001620, 01623167, 00001397, 00071045, 00081523 and 00961064. Ficoll-Paque density gradient centrifugation was used to isolate peripheral blood mononuclear cells. CD4+ and CD8+ T cells were sorted by FACS or magnetic beads before DNA extraction. Profiling of TCR beta VDJ combinations and CDR3 sequences used genomic DNA as the template. TCR repertoire sequencing was run on an Illumina HiSeq 2000. Per the source publication's procedure: TRBV/TRBJ rearrangement plots, CDR3 size and DJ length profiles, and Simpson's diversity index were used to assess repertoires. The immunodominant clone was defined as the most abundant DNA sequence in deep sequencing data. CDR3 amino acid sequences were checked for sharing across subjects and were also compared against the VDJdb database and published repertoires. TCRdb reworked the public reads: Q25 trimming with fastp, MiXCR clone assembly, productive beta chains retained. Entries that share a CDR3 protein sequence are merged under the most common genes and DNA. In this record, the V and J calls reflect TCRdb's handling and not the investigators' own analysis. The sample contains approximately 120,000 distinct CDR3 sequences, approximately 40% of them found a single time. The ten largest clones represent about 2.6% of the sample.

The origin of this receptor is a human donor with aplastic anemia. The sequenced sample consisted of sorted CD4+, CD8+, or CD8+CD57+ T cells (not recorded which) from PBMCs. The rearranged chain carries TRBV2 and TRBJ1-2; 11 central bases correspond to TRBD1. The base sequence is TGTGCCAGCAAGGACAGGGGGCTATATGGCTACACCTTC. Its product reads: CASKDRGLYGYTF.